Below, 29 T cell receptor beta chains from the same sample are listed, as sequenced in a study of blood T cell repertoires in COVID-19. Data came from immunoSEQ multiplex PCR; TCRdb stores just in-frame clones and leaves some out. The data contain 150,000 or so clones, approximately 80% of them singletons. Input material: PBMCs or T cells enriched from blood (not recorded which). The receptors stem from a middle-aged man who had recovered from COVID-19.

This clone turned up a few times. The V gene is TRBV3-1 (or the pseudogene TRBV3-2), the J gene TRBJ1-2, with TRBD1 matching over 8 bases. The CDR3 has 14 amino acids. V lost 5 bases, J lost 6 bases, and 8 bases stayed unmatched. Germline CDR1 LGHDT, CDR2 YNNKEL (reference sequence). Here the CDR3 reads CASSSMQGANGYTF. The CDR3 coding sequence is TGTGCCAGCAGCTCAATGCAGGGGGCGAATGGCTACACCTTC.

The chain recombines TRBV5-1 with TRBJ1-5; 7 nucleotides line up with TRBD1. CDR1 is SGHRS, CDR2 YFSETQ, per germline. V lost 2 bases, J lost 1 base, and 3 bases stayed unmatched. The CDR3 sequence is 15 residues long. CDR3 region: CASSFTGDSNQPQHF. CDR3 in DNA: TGCGCCAGCAGCTTTACAGGGGACAGCAATCAGCCCCAGCATTTT.

The gene calls are TRBV7-2 and TRBJ1-5; tentative D call: TRBD1 (5 bases). Germline-derived CDR1 and CDR2 are SGHTA and FQGNSA. This CDR3 is 17 amino acids long. The V and J ends lost 2 bases and 4 bases respectively, with 18 bases between them. DNA for the CDR3: TGTGCCAGCAGCTTAACGGGGCGCGGGACTGGAAATCAGCCCCAGCATTTT. Translation: CASSLTGRGTGNQPQHF.

This clone was found once. This chain connects TRBV5-6 to TRBJ1-4; D is perhaps TRBD1 (6 bases). The germline V and J ends were trimmed by 4 bases and 3 bases, with 13 bases remaining between them. The CDR3 runs to 15 residues. CDR1 SGHDT and CDR2 YYEEEE come from the germline V gene. The CDR3 sequence: CASSRRTVSNEKLFF. CDR3 nucleotides: TGTGCCAGCAGCCGGAGGACAGTTTCTAATGAAAAACTGTTTTTT. The complete variable domain, with remaining parts taken from reference TRBV5-6 and TRBJ1-4, reads DAGVTQSPTHLIKTRGQQVTLRCSPKSGHDTVSWYQQALGQGPQFIFQYYEEEERQRGNFPDRFSGHQFPNYSSELNVNALLLGDSALYLCASSRRTVSNEKLFFGSGTQLSVL.

This rearrangement joins TRBV5-1 to TRBJ1-1; D gene ambiguous. Germline V lookup: CDR1 SGHRS, CDR2 YFSETQ. The V end was cut by 3 bases, the J end by 11 bases, with 14 bases between. This CDR3 is built from 12 residues. CDR3 residues: CASSSEGGWAFF. The CDR3 bases are TGCGCCAGCAGCTCCGAGGGAGGGTGGGCTTTCTTT.

The chain recombines TRBV2 with TRBJ1-1, with 9 bases fitting TRBD1. Germline-derived CDR1 and CDR2 are SNHLY and FYNNEI. The CDR3 spans 13 residues. The CDR3 reads CSGQGEWNTEAFF. CDR3 in DNA: TGTTCGGGACAGGGTGAATGGAACACTGAAGCTTTCTTT. The full variable domain, in which reference TRBV2 and TRBJ1-1 provide the parts outside the CDR3, is EPEVTQTPSHQVTQMGQEVILRCVPISNHLYFYWYRQILGQKVEFLVSFYNNEISEKSEIFDDQFSVERPDGSNFTLKIRSTKLEDSAMYFCSGQGEWNTEAFFGQGTRLTVV.

The J gene is TRBJ1-4, the V gene TRBV25-1; D is unclear. The ends were cut back, 3 bases at V and 6 bases at J, with 14 bases in the middle. CDR3 length equals 15 residues. The V gene's germline CDR1 is MGHDK and CDR2 SYGVNS. Here the CDR3 DNA reads TGTGCCAGCAGTGATGAAGGGAGGAAGGATGAAAAACTGTTTTTT. Protein product: CASSDEGRKDEKLFF.

V usage is TRBV2 and J usage is TRBJ2-7; 8 bases are shared with TRBD2. Germline assignment: CDR1 SNHLY and CDR2 FYNNEI. The CDR3 runs 13 residues. The V segment lost 7 bases and the J segment 1 base; nucleotides outside the gene matches: 3. Here the CDR3 DNA reads TGTGCCAGCACCCGGGGGGGGTCCTACGAGCAGTACGTC. It codes for CASTRGGSYEQYV.

The chain has TRBV23-1 and TRBJ2-7, with a possible D match to TRBD1 (5 bases). TRBV23-1 has ORF status, its function being uncertain. The CDR3 has 14 residues. V shed 6 bases and J shed 0 bases, with 12 bases lying between them. As DNA, the CDR3 is TGCGCCAGCAGCGGACAAGACCCCTCCTACGAGCAGTACGTC. It specifies CASSGQDPSYEQYV.

The chain links TRBV21-1 to TRBJ1-2. TRBV21-1 is an annotated pseudogene. The CDR3 extends over 12 amino acids. The CDR3 sequence: CASSWKGGIYTF. DNA of the CDR3: TGTGCCAGCAGCTGGAAGGGGGGGATCTACACCTTC.

The chain joins TRBV6-5 to TRBJ1-2; 7 bases map to TRBD1. CDR1 MNHEY and CDR2 SVGAGI come from the germline V gene. This CDR3 spans 14 amino acids. Trimming removed 1 base from V and 7 bases from J; junction bases left unmatched: 6. The CDR3 DNA reads TGTGCCAGCAGTTACTTCCAGGGGGGCAGTGGCTACACCTTC. The encoded protein is CASSYFQGGSGYTF.

The chain links TRBV24-1 to TRBJ1-6; 7 bases align to TRBD1. J was trimmed by 0 bases and V by 4 bases; bases with no gene match: 11. Germline V gene sequence: CDR1 KGHDR, CDR2 SFDVKD. This CDR3 comprises 19 residues. Here the CDR3 reads CATSDYDREESSYNSPLHF. CDR3 DNA sequence: TGTGCCACCAGTGACTACGACAGGGAAGAGAGCTCCTATAATTCACCCCTCCACTTT.

The rearrangement uses TRBV5-4 and TRBJ2-5; possible D gene TRBD2, 10 bases. This CDR3 spans 17 amino acids. Per the germline V gene, CDR1 is SGHNT and CDR2 is YYREEE (reference sequence). Trimming left V 0 bases short and J 4 bases short, with 19 bases between. The CDR3 reads CASSLGIAGGQGETQYF. Written as DNA, the CDR3 is TGTGCCAGCAGCTTGGGAATAGCGGGGGGACAGGGAGAGACCCAGTACTTC.

The V and J genes are TRBV7-6 and TRBJ2-3, with TRBD1 matching 7 bases. This CDR3 comprises 15 residues. Losses at the gene ends were 0 bases for V and 5 bases for J; bases not matched to a gene: 5. Looked up from germline, CDR1 is SGHVS and CDR2 is FNYEAQ. CDR3 nucleotide sequence: TGTGCCAGCAGCTTAGCGGCAGGGGGTCAAGATACGCAGTATTTT. Protein sequence: CASSLAAGGQDTQYF.

The chain recombines TRBV5-4 with TRBJ2-3, with a weak D call TRBD1 (5 bases). V lost 0 bases, J lost 6 bases, and 11 bases lay in between. Looked up from germline, CDR1 is SGHNT and CDR2 is YYREEE (reference sequence). This CDR3 spans 14 amino acids. This chain's CDR3 is CASSLGGAADTQYF. DNA of the CDR3: TGTGCCAGCAGCTTGGGTGGGGCGGCTGATACGCAGTATTTT.

The genes are TRBV5-1 and TRBJ1-1; D is undetermined. V lost 2 bases and J 0 bases, leaving 8 bases between the germline ends. The germline V gene encodes CDR1 SGHRS and CDR2 YFSETQ. This CDR3 region has 14 residues. The CDR3 sequence is CASSFGLVNTEAFF. The CDR3 DNA reads TGCGCCAGCAGCTTCGGACTCGTGAACACTGAAGCTTTCTTT.

The chain employs TRBV5-1 and TRBJ2-3; the match to TRBD2 covers 7 bases. This CDR3 is 13 amino acids long. CDR1 SGHRS and CDR2 YFSETQ come from the germline V gene. The ends lost 9 bases at V and 2 bases at J; junction bases unmatched: 6. CDR3 DNA sequence: TGCGCCACCACGGCGGGGGACACAGATACGCAGTATTTT. The encoded protein is CATTAGDTDTQYF.

The CDR3 coding sequence is TGTGCCAGCAGCTTATCAGAAAACTATGGCTACACCTTC. Its protein product is CASSLSENYGYTF. The chain links TRBV7-9 to TRBJ1-2; D not resolved. V shed 2 bases and J shed 2 bases, with 6 bases lying between them. CDR1 and CDR2 from the germline V gene are SEHNR and FQNEAQ (reference sequence). The length of the CDR3 is 13 residues.

This clone showed up just once. The chain combines TRBV27 with TRBJ1-2, with D unresolved. Germline-derived CDR1 and CDR2 are MNHEY and SMNVEV (reference sequence). There are 13 residues in the CDR3. Deletions cut 6 bases from V and 2 bases from J, with 10 bases between. The CDR3 sequence: CASRGLSNYGYTF. DNA of the CDR3: TGTGCCAGCAGAGGACTTTCCAACTATGGCTACACCTTC.

The rearrangement uses TRBV30 and TRBJ1-1; 9 positions agree with TRBD1. Germline CDR1 and CDR2: GTSNPN and SVGIG (reference sequence). The V gene end was trimmed by 0 bases and the J gene end by 4 bases; junction bases not matched to a gene: 6. This CDR3 is 15 amino acids long. In DNA form, the CDR3 reads TGTGCCTGGAGTGTAGGTGACAGGGGGTCCACTGAAGCTTTCTTT. It specifies CAWSVGDRGSTEAFF. Full variable domain (remainder filled in from reference TRBV30 and TRBJ1-1): SQTIHQWPATLVQPVGSPLSLECTVEGTSNPNLYWYRQAAGRGLQLLFYSVGIGQISSEVPQNLSASRPQDRQFILSSKKLLLSDSGFYLCAWSVGDRGSTEAFFGQGTRLTVV.

V gene TRBV2 combines with J gene TRBJ2-7; 10 positions agree with TRBD1. The CDR3 has 18 residues. Germline-derived CDR1 and CDR2 are SNHLY and FYNNEI. V shed 6 bases and J 3 bases; nucleotides not matched to a gene: 17. CDR3 DNA: TGTGCCAGCAGCCCGACTGAGGCAAATCGGGACAGGGGCTACGAGCAGTACTTC. Translated: CASSPTEANRDRGYEQYF.

The chain links TRBV19 to TRBJ1-3, with D unclear. CDR1 and CDR2 from the germline V gene are LNHDA and SQIVND (reference sequence). This CDR3 spans 16 amino acids. Trimming took off 8 bases at V and 0 bases at J, with 17 bases between the two ends. In DNA form, the CDR3 reads TGTGCCAGTCTCTCGGGAGGAATCGTCTCTGGAAACACCATATATTTT. Protein product: CASLSGGIVSGNTIYF.

The rearrangement links TRBV11-2 to TRBJ1-1, with a possible D match to TRBD1 (6 bases). There are 14 residues in the CDR3. CDR1 is SGHAT, CDR2 FQNNGV, per germline. Trimming shortened V by 3 bases and J by 2 bases, and 10 bases separated the two germline ends. The CDR3 reads CASSFSQGNTEAFF. The CDR3 DNA is TGTGCCAGCAGCTTCTCACAGGGAAACACTGAAGCTTTCTTT.

The chain carries TRBV5-1 and TRBJ1-6; TRBD1 matches 7 bases. The junction had 6 bases not matched to a gene; V was cut back by 5 bases and J by 7 bases. CDR1 is SGHRS and CDR2 is YFSETQ in the germline V gene. The length of the CDR3 is 14 residues. CDR3 residues: CASRFTGENSPLHF. As DNA, the CDR3 is TGCGCCAGCAGATTTACAGGGGAGAATTCACCCCTCCACTTT.

V is TRBV21-1 and J is TRBJ1-2; the D call in the table, TRBD1, was not verified against the DNA. TRBV21-1 is recorded as a pseudogene. The CDR3 consists of 17 residues. In nucleotides, the CDR3 is TGTGCCAGCAGCAACGCCCTGACAGGGGGAATTAACTATGGCTACACCTTC. Translating it yields CASSNALTGGINYGYTF.

The rearrangement links TRBV5-1 to TRBJ2-5; no reliable D call. The CDR3 runs 13 residues. Germline loops: CDR1 SGHRS, CDR2 YFSETQ. Between the trimmed V and J ends, which lost 0 bases and 2 bases, there was a span of 5 bases. The CDR3 loop reads CASSLGQQETQYF. CDR3 DNA: TGCGCCAGCAGCTTGGGGCAGCAAGAGACCCAGTACTTC.

The chain links TRBV2 to TRBJ2-2, with TRBD2 as a possible D gene (6 bases). The CDR3 length is 14 residues. V lost 6 bases and J lost 1, with 9 bases in between. Per the germline V gene, CDR1 is SNHLY and CDR2 is FYNNEI. DNA for the CDR3: TGTGCCAGCAGGAGGGAGGTGAACACCGGGGAGCTGTTTTTT. This translates into CASRREVNTGELFF. The full variable domain, its missing parts supplied by reference TRBV2 and TRBJ2-2, is EPEVTQTPSHQVTQMGQEVILRCVPISNHLYFYWYRQILGQKVEFLVSFYNNEISEKSEIFDDQFSVERPDGSNFTLKIRSTKLEDSAMYFCASRREVNTGELFFGEGSRLTVL.

This clone was counted a few times. This sequence joins TRBV30 and TRBJ1-2, with TRBD1 matching over 10 bases. Per germline, CDR1 GTSNPN and CDR2 SVGIG (reference sequence). Losses at the gene ends were 2 bases for V and 6 bases for J; bases not matched to a gene: 9. This CDR3 has 15 residues. The CDR3 is CAWSSTGGAVNGYTF. The CDR3 DNA follows: TGTGCCTGGAGTTCGACAGGGGGCGCGGTGAATGGCTACACCTTC.

The chain is built from TRBV19 and TRBJ1-3; D unclear. The CDR3 covers 17 residues. CDR1 is LNHDA, CDR2 SQIVND, per germline (reference sequence). Trimming left V 3 bases short and J 0 bases short, with 15 bases between. This CDR3 is CASSMRGVQSSGNTIYF. The CDR3 DNA reads TGTGCCAGTAGTATGCGCGGGGTCCAGAGCTCTGGAAACACCATATATTTT.